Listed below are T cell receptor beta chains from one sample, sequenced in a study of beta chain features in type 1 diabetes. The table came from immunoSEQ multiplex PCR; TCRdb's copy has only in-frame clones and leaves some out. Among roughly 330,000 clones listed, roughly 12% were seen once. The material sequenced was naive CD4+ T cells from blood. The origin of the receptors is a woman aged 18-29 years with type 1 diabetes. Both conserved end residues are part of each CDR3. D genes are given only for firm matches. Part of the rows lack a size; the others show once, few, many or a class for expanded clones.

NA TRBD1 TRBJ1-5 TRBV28 TGTGCCAGCAGTCCCCCACAGGGGACAGGGAAACAGCCCCAGCATTTT CASSPPQGTGKQPQHF
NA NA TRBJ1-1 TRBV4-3 TGCGCCAGCAGCCAAGTTCTACAGACTGAAGCTTTCTTT CASSQVLQTEAFF
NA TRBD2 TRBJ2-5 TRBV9 TGTGCCAGCAGCGGACTAGCGGGAGGTGGGGTCCAAGAGACCCAGTACTTC CASSGLAGGGVQETQYF
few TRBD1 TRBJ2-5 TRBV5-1 TGCGCCAGCAGCGCAATGACAGGGGGTCAAGAGACCCAGTACTTC CASSAMTGGQETQYF
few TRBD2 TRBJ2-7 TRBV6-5 TGTGCCAGCACTTCGCGGGCTAGCGGGAACTACGAGCAGTACTTC CASTSRASGNYEQYF
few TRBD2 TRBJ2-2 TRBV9 TGTGCCAGCAGCTCGGGGACTAGCGGGGTCTACGGGGAGCTGTTTTTT CASSSGTSGVYGELFF
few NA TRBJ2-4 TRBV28 TGTGCCAGCAGTTTCCAGGGGCTGGCCAAAAACATTCAGTACTTC CASSFQGLAKNIQYF
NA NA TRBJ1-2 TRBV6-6 TGTGCCAGCAGGAGGAGGGTCCATGGCTACACCTTC CASRRRVHGYTF
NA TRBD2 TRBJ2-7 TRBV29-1 TGCAGCGTTGGCTTCCGACTAGCGGGAGCCTACGAGCAGTACTTC CSVGFRLAGAYEQYF
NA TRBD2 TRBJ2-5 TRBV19 TGTGCCAGTAGTGCCGGGACTAGCGGTGCCCAAGAGACCCAGTACTTC CASSAGTSGAQETQYF
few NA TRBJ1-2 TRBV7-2 TGTGCCAGCAGCCCGACGAGGAGGTTCAACTATGGCTACACCTTC CASSPTRRFNYGYTF
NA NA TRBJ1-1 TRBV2 TGTGCCAGCAGTGAATCGGGGGACACTGAAGCTTTCTTT CASSESGDTEAFF
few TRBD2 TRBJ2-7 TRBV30 TGTGCCTGGAGACTAGCGGGATCCTACGAGCAGTACTTC CAWRLAGSYEQYF
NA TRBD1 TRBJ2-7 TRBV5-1 TGCGCCAGTGGGAGACAGGGGGTCTCCTACGAGCAGTACTTC CASGRQGVSYEQYF
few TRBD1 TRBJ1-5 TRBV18 TGTGCCAGCTCGCCTACAGGGGCAGGTCAGCCCCAGCATTTT CASSPTGAGQPQHF
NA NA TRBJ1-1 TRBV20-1 TGCAGTGCTCAAGGGGCAAGAGCTTTCTTT CSAQGARAFF
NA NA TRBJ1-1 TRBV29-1 TGCAGCGTCCTAGGGGCAATGAACACTGAAGCTTTCTTT CSVLGAMNTEAFF
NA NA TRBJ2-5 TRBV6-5 TGTGCCAGCAGTTACTCGAAGGCCGGGAGTTCCCACTTC CASSYSKAGSSHF
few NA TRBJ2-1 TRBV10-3 TGTGCCATCAGTCGGACACAGAATGAGCAGTTCTTC CAISRTQNEQFF
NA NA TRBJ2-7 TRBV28 TGTGCCACCACCCAGGGATACGAGCAGTACTTC CATTQGYEQYF
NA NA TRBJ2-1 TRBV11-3 TGTGCCAGCAGCTTATATGTGGCGGATGAGCAGTTCTTC CASSLYVADEQFF
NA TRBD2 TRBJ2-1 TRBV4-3 TGCGCCAGCAGCCAAGATCTACACGGGACTAGCATTCATGATGAGCAGTTCTTC CASSQDLHGTSIHDEQFF
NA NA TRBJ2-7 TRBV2 TGTGCCAGCAGTGAGGGAACGGGAGCCCCCTACGAGCAGTACTTC CASSEGTGAPYEQYF
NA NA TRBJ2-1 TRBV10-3 TGTGCCATCAGGGTACCGGGACATAAGTACAATGAGCAGTTCTTC CAIRVPGHKYNEQFF
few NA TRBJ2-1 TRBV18 TGTGCCAGCTCACAACCCTCAGGGTACAATGAGCAGTTCTTC CASSQPSGYNEQFF
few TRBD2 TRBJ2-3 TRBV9 TGTGCCAGCAGCGTAGGGGTTGGGACTAGCGGCACAGATACGCAGTATTTT CASSVGVGTSGTDTQYF
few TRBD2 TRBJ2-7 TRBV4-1 TGCGCCAGCAGCCAAGACCGGACTAGCAACGAGCAGTACTTC CASSQDRTSNEQYF
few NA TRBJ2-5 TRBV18 TGTGCCAGCTCACCCTCAGGAGGAGAGACCCAGTACTTC CASSPSGGETQYF
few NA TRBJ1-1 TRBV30 TGTGCCTGGAGTGTATTTTTCTCGAATCTTCGGGGGACTGGCACTGAAGCTTTCTTT CAWSVFFSNLRGTGTEAFF
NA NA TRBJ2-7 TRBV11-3 TGTGCCAGCAGCCCTGGCGGGTCAAGCGAGCAGTACTTC CASSPGGSSEQYF
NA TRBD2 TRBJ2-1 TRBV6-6 TGTGCCAGCAGCCAACAACTAGCGGGAGGCTACAATGAGCAGTTCTTC CASSQQLAGGYNEQFF
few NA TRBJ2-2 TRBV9 TGTGCCAGCAGCGTGTCGGGAAATACGGACACCGGGGAGCTGTTTTTT CASSVSGNTDTGELFF
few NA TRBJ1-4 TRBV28 TGTGCCAGCCTCGTCGAGGAGGATGAAAAACTGTTTTTT CASLVEEDEKLFF
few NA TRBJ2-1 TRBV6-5 TGTGCCAGCAGTTACGATGTAAGCAGGTACAATGAGCAGTTCTTC CASSYDVSRYNEQFF
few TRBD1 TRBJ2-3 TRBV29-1 TGCAGCGTTGATGAGCAGGGGGCTACGCAGTATTTT CSVDEQGATQYF
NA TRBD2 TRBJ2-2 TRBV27 TGTGCCAGCAAGGCGGGAGGTTCTCTCACCGGGGAGCTGTTTTTT CASKAGGSLTGELFF
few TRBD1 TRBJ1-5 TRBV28 TGTGCCAGCAGCCTGACAGGGGATCAGCCCCAGCATTTT CASSLTGDQPQHF
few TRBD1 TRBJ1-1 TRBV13 TGTGCCAGTGGGGACAGGGCCTACACTGAAGCTTTCTTT CASGDRAYTEAFF
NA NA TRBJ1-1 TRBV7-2 TGTGCCAGCAGCTTCAGGGGTGGGACTGAAGCTTTCTTT CASSFRGGTEAFF
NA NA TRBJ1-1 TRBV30 TGTGCCTGGGCGGGAATCACTGAAGCTTTCTTT CAWAGITEAFF
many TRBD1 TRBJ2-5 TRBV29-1 TGCAGCTACACAGGGGTCCCAGAGACCCAGTACTTC CSYTGVPETQYF
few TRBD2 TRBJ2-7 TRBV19 TGTGCCAGTAGTGCACTATCTAGCGGGAGCCTCTACGAGCAGTACTTC CASSALSSGSLYEQYF
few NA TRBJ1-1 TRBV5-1 TGCGCCAGCAGCTTGGCGGGGAACACTGAAGCTTTCTTT CASSLAGNTEAFF
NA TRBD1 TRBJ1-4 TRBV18 TGTGCCAGCTCACCGGGACAGGGGACGGAAAAACTGTTTTTT CASSPGQGTEKLFF
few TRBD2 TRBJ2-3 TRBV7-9 TGTGCCAGCAGCCCGCTAGCGGGAGGATGGCGTGACACAGATACGCAGTATTTT CASSPLAGGWRDTDTQYF
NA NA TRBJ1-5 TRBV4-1 TGCGCCAGCAGCCAGGAGGTTGTAAGCAATCAGCCCCAGCATTTT CASSQEVVSNQPQHF
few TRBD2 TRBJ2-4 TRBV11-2 TGTGCCAGCAGCCCGCCCGGGACTACCCTCCGGGACATTCAGTACTTC CASSPPGTTLRDIQYF